The 12 T cell receptor beta chains below all came from one sample that was sequenced in a study of cytomegalovirus exposure and HLA in healthy donors. PCR involved 60 Vbeta and 13 Jbeta primers. The assay was immunoSEQ multiplex PCR, and TCRdb's table has in-frame clones only and misses some. In the table there are about 140,000 clones, roughly 80% of which are singletons. The sample taken for sequencing was PBMCs. These receptor sequences come from a man in his forties or fifties in good health and CMV-seropositive.

This clone was observed once. This chain joins TRBV5-1 and TRBJ2-1, with 7 bases matching TRBD2. V was clipped by 5 bases and J by 0 bases; unmatched bases: 8. CDR1 is SGHRS and CDR2 is YFSETQ in the germline V gene. The CDR3 loop spans 16 amino acids. The CDR3 nucleotides are TGCGCCAGCAGTTATGGCGGGAGCAGCTCCTACAATGAGCAGTTCTTC. It codes for CASSYGGSSSYNEQFF.

The rearrangement links TRBV4-1 to TRBJ2-5; 7 nucleotides line up with TRBD2. The J call may be in error: the DNA end matches TRBJ2-7 better. The CDR3 is 17 residues long. Germline CDR1 is MGHRA and CDR2 is YSYEKL. DNA for the CDR3: TGCGCCAGCAGCCAAGCTAAAGTTGGACTAGTTAGGTACGAGCAGTACTTC. Translated: CASSQAKVGLVRYEQYF.

V usage is TRBV5-8 and J usage is TRBJ1-1, with 9 bases fitting TRBD1. J gave up 1 base and V 0 bases, and 13 bases lay outside the gene matches. Germline V gene lookup returns CDR1 SGHTS and CDR2 YDEGEE. The CDR3 sequence is 19 residues long. CDR3 protein: CASSLGGGQGTGRNTEAFF. The CDR3 coding sequence is TGTGCCAGCAGCTTGGGGGGGGGACAGGGAACGGGACGGAACACTGAAGCTTTCTTT.

The CDR3 nucleotides read TGTGCCAGCAGCTTGCAACTTCTACGGGGCTACACCTTC. It yields the protein CASSLQLLRGYTF. This sequence joins TRBV5-4 and TRBJ1-2; D is ambiguous. This CDR3 spans 13 amino acids. V lost 1 base, J lost 8 bases, and 12 bases lay in between. CDR1 is SGHNT, CDR2 YYREEE, per germline (reference sequence).

CDR3 loop: CASSEQYNEQFF. In DNA form, the CDR3 reads TGTGCCAGCAGTGAACAGTACAATGAGCAGTTCTTC. This rearrangement joins TRBV25-1 to TRBJ2-1; no clear D gene. This CDR3 is 12 amino acids long. V shed 2 bases and J shed 4 bases, with 3 bases lying between them. Germline V gene sequence: CDR1 MGHDK, CDR2 SYGVNS.

This chain links TRBV6-5 with TRBJ2-1; tentatively, D is TRBD2 (7 bases). Trimming stripped 2 bases from V and 10 bases from J, with 18 bases between. In germline, CDR1 is MNHEY, CDR2 SVGAGI. The CDR3 spans 15 residues. The CDR3 protein is CASSYGGGRQGEQFF. The CDR3 DNA sequence: TGTGCCAGCAGTTACGGGGGCGGGAGACAAGGGGAGCAGTTCTTC.

This clone was seen just once. The chain joins TRBV2 to TRBJ2-1, with a weak D call TRBD2 (5 bases). This CDR3 contains 12 residues. V was clipped by 7 bases and J by 9 bases, with 13 bases between them. Germline CDR1 reads SNHLY; CDR2 reads FYNNEI. DNA of the CDR3: TGTGCCAGCAACCCCGCCGCGGGTGAGCAGTTCTTC. Translation: CASNPAAGEQFF. The full variable domain, its missing parts supplied by reference TRBV2 and TRBJ2-1, is EPEVTQTPSHQVTQMGQEVILRCVPISNHLYFYWYRQILGQKVEFLVSFYNNEISEKSEIFDDQFSVERPDGSNFTLKIRSTKLEDSAMYFCASNPAAGEQFFGPGTRLTVL.

The V and J genes are TRBV4-1 and TRBJ2-3, with unresolved D. Germline lookup yields CDR1 MGHRA and CDR2 YSYEKL. V was trimmed by 2 bases and J by 1 base, leaving 13 bases between them. This CDR3 region has 16 residues. The chain's CDR3 is CASSQQSKAGTDTQYF. The CDR3 coding sequence is TGCGCCAGCAGCCAACAATCCAAGGCGGGCACAGATACGCAGTATTTT.

The chain links TRBV28 to TRBJ1-1, with a weak D call TRBD1 (6 bases). V was clipped by 6 bases and J by 2 bases, with 10 bases between them. From germline, CDR1 is MDHEN and CDR2 SYDVKM. This CDR3 is built from 13 residues. The CDR3 sequence: CASSWTANTEAFF. DNA for the CDR3: TGTGCCAGCAGCTGGACAGCTAACACTGAAGCTTTCTTT.

In this sample, this clone turned up once. V and J are TRBV7-2 and TRBJ1-2, with 7 nucleotides matching TRBD1. The trim removed 5 bases at V and 9 bases at J, leaving 9 bases unmatched. Germline assignment: CDR1 SGHTA and CDR2 FQGNSA. The CDR3 totals 13 residues. CDR3 sequence reads: CASSTRDRGSYTF. The CDR3 nucleotides are TGTGCCAGCAGCACCCGGGACAGAGGGAGCTACACCTTC.

This sequence joins TRBV18 and TRBJ1-5; TRBD1 agrees at 8 bases. CDR3 length equals 17 residues. The V gene's germline CDR1 is KGHSH and CDR2 LQKENI. With 3 bases clipped from V and 2 bases from J, the junction kept 9 bases outside the gene matches. CDR3 bases: TGTGCCAGCTCACCCTTGGGCAGGGGGCACGGCAATCAGCCCCAGCATTTT. Amino acid sequence: CASSPLGRGHGNQPQHF.

This clone was counted a few times. This chain links TRBV19 with TRBJ2-5; 8 bases are shared with TRBD1. The end of the DNA aligns better with TRBJ2-7, so the J call may be wrong. This CDR3 is 14 amino acids long. Germline values: CDR1 LNHDA, CDR2 SQIVND (reference sequence). The CDR3 spells CASSIRQGSYEQYF. CDR3 nucleotides: TGTGCCAGTAGTATTAGACAGGGGAGTTACGAGCAGTACTTC.